Listed here are 7 T cell receptor beta chains from one sample, sequenced in a study of CXCR3-negative and CXCR3-positive naive CD8 T cells. The TRB cDNA libraries were prepared by 5' RACE with UMI labels. No DNA is given; TCRdb re-called the 5' RACE reads and lists each CDR3 protein once. Here the sample table reports 35,000 to 50,000 distinct CDR3 sequences. Sequencing was carried out using memory CD8+ T cells from blood. The receptors derive from a human donor in good health. Some clones in this sample may be carry-over from other donors' samples.

The rearrangement joins TRBV7-2 to TRBJ2-1. Germline V gene data show CDR1 as SGHTA and CDR2 as FQGNSA. This CDR3 region has 14 residues. CDR3 sequence: CASSRSGRYNEQFF.

The chain has TRBV6-2 or TRBV6-3 and TRBJ2-5. The CDR3 loop spans 15 amino acids. From germline, CDR1 is MNHEY and CDR2 SVGEGT. The CDR3 region is CASSYSTSGQETQYF.

This rearrangement joins TRBV9 to TRBJ1-4. This CDR3 spans 15 amino acids. Germline CDR1 is SGDLS and CDR2 is YYNGEE. CDR3 loop: CASSVAATTSEKLFF.

The chain has TRBV7-2 and TRBJ1-2. Germline CDR1 reads SGHTA; CDR2 reads FQGNSA. The CDR3 runs to 13 residues. The CDR3 spells CASSLTNYYGYTF.

V and J are TRBV12-3 or TRBV12-4 and TRBJ2-3; the D gene TCRdb calls, TRBD2, cannot be checked with no DNA. The length of the CDR3 is 15 residues. CDR3 region: CASSLPSGGSDTQYF.

The CDR3 spells CASSFFPGTAYNEQFF. The chain links TRBV27 to TRBJ2-1; with no DNA, the TCRdb D assignment of TRBD1 cannot be verified. This CDR3 contains 16 residues. The germline V gene encodes CDR1 MNHEY and CDR2 SMNVEV (reference sequence).

The chain has TRBV20-1 and TRBJ2-5; TCRdb proposes TRBD2, but this gene call is untestable without DNA. CDR3 length: 16 amino acids. Germline V gene sequence: CDR1 DFQATT, CDR2 SNEGSKA (reference sequence). CDR3: CSARDIRDLVPETQYF.